A selection of T cell receptor beta chains follows, all from one sample in a study of cytomegalovirus exposure and HLA in healthy donors. Assay: immunoSEQ multiplex PCR; the TCRdb copy retains only in-frame clones and omits some. The sample has around 200,000 clones, 75% to 90% seen once. Sequenced material: PBMCs. The source of these receptors is a man aged 50 to 59 in good health and CMV-seronegative. Both conserved end residues are part of each CDR3. The D gene is left open where the match is weak. Only part of the rows carry a size: once, few, many, or a class if the clone is expanded.

>TRBJ1-2|-|TRBV6-1|TRBD1
CASSDLLNIMTGNYGYTF
TGTGCCAGCAGTGACCTACTAAACATAATGACAGGGAATTATGGCTACACCTTC
>TRBJ2-7|-|TRBV25-1|-
CASSGAGLGYEQYF
TGTGCCAGCAGTGGGGCGGGGTTGGGATACGAGCAGTACTTC
>TRBJ2-1|-|TRBV6-6|TRBD2
CASTRGGAVDNEQFF
TGTGCCAGCACTCGCGGGGGGGCGGTGGACAATGAGCAGTTCTTC
>TRBJ2-5|once|TRBV11-2|-
CASSPTRRAKETQYF
TGTGCCAGCAGCCCCACGAGGAGGGCAAAAGAGACCCAGTACTTC
>TRBJ1-1|-|TRBV18|-
CASSPSQENTEAFF
TGTGCCAGCTCACCATCACAGGAGAACACTGAAGCTTTCTTT
>TRBJ2-5|-|TRBV16|-
CASTGPRGGETQYF
TGTGCCAGCACGGGGCCTCGGGGAGGTGAGACCCAGTACTTC
>TRBJ1-6|-|TRBV30|-
CAWGGNSPLHF
TGTGCCTGGGGGGGGAATTCACCCCTCCACTTT
>TRBJ2-5|-|TRBV7-3|-
CASSLTRVQETQYF
TGTGCCAGCAGCTTAACGCGGGTCCAAGAGACCCAGTACTTC
>TRBJ2-7|-|TRBV9|-
CASSVGRGGGSHEQYF
TGTGCCAGCAGCGTAGGTAGAGGGGGTGGGTCCCACGAGCAGTACTTC
>TRBJ2-3|-|TRBV2|TRBD2
CASRVGLAGTDTQYF
TGTGCCAGCAGGGTAGGACTAGCGGGCACAGATACGCAGTATTTT
>TRBJ1-5|-|TRBV2|-
CASSDGLYSNQPQHF
TGTGCCAGCAGTGACGGACTATATAGCAATCAGCCCCAGCATTTT
>TRBJ2-5|-|TRBV28|TRBD2
CASRIAGGPEETQYF
TGTGCCAGCAGAATAGCGGGAGGGCCGGAAGAGACCCAGTACTTC